This T cell receptor (beta chain) derives from a study of blood T cell repertoires in COVID-19. The method was immunoSEQ multiplex PCR; TCRdb's version includes in-frame clones alone and lacks a portion of them. The data show hundreds of thousands of clones, roughly nine tenths seen once. With 5 bases clipped from V and 6 bases from J, the junction kept 9 bases outside the gene matches. CDR1 SGHTA and CDR2 FQGNSA come from the germline V gene. The CDR3 has 15 residues. Sequencing used PBMCs or T cells enriched from blood (not recorded which). The chain combines TRBV7-2 with TRBJ2-3; 9 positions agree with TRBD2. This sequence originates from a woman younger than 30 who had recovered from COVID-19. The CDR3, as DNA: TGTGCCAGCAGCCTTAACCGCGGGGGGGTCGATACGCAGTATTTT. It codes for CASSLNRGGVDTQYF. The complete variable domain, with remaining parts taken from reference TRBV7-2 and TRBJ2-3, reads GAGVSQSPSNKVTEKGKDVELRCDPISGHTALYWYRQSLGQGLEFLIYFQGNSAPDKSGLPSDRFSAERTGGSVSTLTIQRTQQEDSAVYLCASSLNRGGVDTQYFGPGTRLTVL.